This T cell receptor (beta chain) is drawn from a study of identical twins. Study results and caveats: Twins shared beta out-of-frame sequences in excess, but this excess was weaker. Insertions were reduced in abundant cord blood beta clonotypes but not in memory repertoires. Zero-insertion analyses were open to partial confounding by invariant MAIT and iNKT cells.

CDR1 and CDR2 (germline): KGHSH, LQKENI. The CDR3 consists of 16 residues. V was clipped by 6 bases and J by 0 bases, with 16 bases between them. Template switching created a universal primer site, and the cDNA included unique molecular identifiers. TCRdb independently ran MiXCR on the 5' RACE reads; one entry per CDR3 protein. The top ten clones hold more than 0.4% of a sample with more than 400,000 distinct CDR3 sequences, 15% of them seen once. This clonotype turned up a few times. Its antigen is as yet unknown. These data are also associated with another study on yellow fever vaccine responses in identical twins.

This chain joins TRBV18 and TRBJ2-3, with D possibly TRBD2 on 6 matching bases. The sequence was collected from a woman under 30 in good health. The specimen sequenced was CD4+ T cells sorted from blood. CDR3 in amino acids: CASSPKTGTSTDTQYF. CDR3 bases: TGTGCCAGCTCCCCTAAGACCGGGACTAGCACAGATACGCAGTATTTT.